This record concerns one TCR beta chain sequence. Molecular barcoded adaptors covering alpha/delta and beta/gamma chains were used on around 370 ng RNA. TCRdb called the reads again in MiXCR, with one record for every CDR3 protein. Of tens of thousands of distinct CDR3 sequences in the sample, roughly an eighth were seen once. From germline, CDR1 is SEHNR and CDR2 FQNEAQ (reference sequence). This CDR3 has 13 amino acids. Trimming stripped 4 bases from V and 2 bases from J, with 9 bases between. This sample is part of a study of read filtering for tumor transcriptome and immune sequencing. The TCR was taken from a donor at least 40 years old with multiple myeloma. This rearrangement joins TRBV7-9 to TRBJ2-7; D assignment may be TRBD1 or TRBD2 (5 bases each). The sample comprised a population of CD138-negative cells sorted from bone marrow. The CDR3 coding sequence is TGTGCCAGCAGCTCGGGACCAACCTACGAGCAGTACTTC. Its translation is CASSSGPTYEQYF.